This T cell receptor (beta chain) was captured in a study of OX40 agonist ivuxolimab in advanced cancers. Context from the whole study: Ivuxolimab was an agonistic, fully human IgG2 monoclonal antibody directed against OX40 (CD134), a costimulatory receptor. The point of sequencing TCRbeta in the periphery was to test whether ivuxolimab changed TCR sequence diversity and drove clonal T-cell expansion. Partial responses occurred in three dose-escalation patients, of whom one had hepatocellular carcinoma and two had cutaneous melanoma. Patients were allowed to have had prior anti-PD-1, anti-PD-L1 or anti-CTLA-4 therapy, and around 43% of the dose-escalation patients had been treated with checkpoint inhibitors. Among the 50 to 55 dose-escalation patients, 19 had hepatocellular carcinoma, around 15 melanoma, 9 renal cell carcinoma and 9 head and neck cancer. The paper reports the monotherapy dose-escalation portion (N of about 51 patients) of the phase I ivuxolimab trial. In the dose-escalation cohort, 65% to 90% of patients were male, and the mean age was approximately 60 years, with a range of 23 to 79. Intravenous ivuxolimab was administered to patients every 2 weeks at six dose levels: 0.01, 0.1, 0.3, 1.5, 3 and 10 mg/kg. What the authors observed across the whole study: Low levels of normalized T-cell clonal expansion were also seen in some patients who did not respond. After ivuxolimab, CD8+ T cells had more expanded clones than CD4+ T cells on average. In partial responders in the 0.1-3.0 mg/kg groups, normalized peripheral clonal expansion was found to be among the lowest, especially among CD8+ T cells. At doses of 0.1 to 3.0 mg/kg, clonal expansion of both CD4+ and CD8+ blood T cells was observed from baseline to week 6. Antigen specificity was not determined for the clonally expanded peripheral T cells.

The trial excluded patients who had a history of autoimmune disease or who were on systemic immunosuppression. Peripheral blood for TCR sequencing was collected from all dose cohorts at baseline, on cycle 4 day 1, and on cycle 7 day 1. Samples were obtained from an open-label, multicenter, first-in-human phase I dose-escalation trial of ivuxolimab. Adults with locally advanced or metastatic melanoma, renal cell carcinoma, hepatocellular carcinoma or head and neck squamous cell carcinoma were enrolled in the trial. Before TCR sequencing, CD4+ T cells and CD8+ T cells from peripheral blood were sorted into separate populations. Genomic DNA was extracted from sorted cells for sequencing of the TCRbeta CDR3 region. TCRbeta CDR3 regions were sequenced using the immunoSEQ Assay. This immuneACCESS table, as held by TCRdb, lists in-frame sequences with V and J called but not all clones. Of the missing ones, under half trace to an unresolved V gene in checked studies; the others have no known cause. This sample holds tens of thousands of clones; about 81% were observed only once. The top ten constitute more than 2% of the sample.

As regards this clone: Its antigen is currently not known. No much larger clone is present one base from it, and per-base qualities are unavailable.

The origin of this receptor is an adult with an advanced solid tumor such as melanoma, head and neck, liver or kidney cancer. The source material was CD4+ or CD8+ T cells sorted from blood, sampled in a trial of the OX40 agonist ivuxolimab.

The CDR3: CASSLEPGLGPQHF. The nucleotide sequence is TGTGCCAGCAGCTTAGAGCCGGGCTTGGGGCCCCAGCATTTT. The chain links TRBV11-2 with TRBJ1-5; the D segment cannot be called with confidence. Looking up the germline V gene yields CDR1 SGHAT and CDR2 FQNNGV. The V and J ends are trimmed by 0 bases and 9 bases, leaving 12 bases between them. From the cysteine through the phenylalanine, the CDR3 covers 14 amino acids. The DNA shown is the 42-base CDR3, in frame from base 1. When the CDR3 is completed using the reference TRBV11-2 and TRBJ1-5 genes on either side, the full variable domain is EAGVAQSPRYKIIEKRQSVAFWCNPISGHATLYWYQQILGQGPKLLIQFQNNGVVDDSQLPKDRFSAERLKGVDSTLKIQPAKLEDSAVYLCASSLEPGLGPQHFGDGTRLSIL.